Below, 22 T cell receptor beta chains from the same sample are listed, as sequenced in a study of T cell repertoires in aging, cancer and after chemotherapy. TRB rearrangements spanning V, D and J were amplified using mixed TRB-A/B primers. TCRdb analysed the multiplex PCR reads with MiXCR anew, one entry per CDR3 protein. The data show thousands of distinct CDR3 sequences, about 38% seen once. TCR beta rearrangements were amplified from peripheral blood genomic DNA. The sequenced sample was blood. The source is a human donor with a blood cancer.

The chain is built from TRBV11-1 and TRBJ2-5; D unresolved. Deletions cut 5 bases from V and 3 bases from J, with 7 bases between. In germline, CDR1 is SGHAT, CDR2 FQDESV (reference sequence). The length of the CDR3 is 12 residues. For the CDR3, the DNA is TGTGCCAGCAGCCCCTCAGAAGAGACCCAGTACTTC. This codes for CASSPSEETQYF.

Notes on this clonotype: Mismatch with germline at one junction end may stem from a read error. The chain combines TRBV6-4 with TRBJ1-1; TRBD1 might be the D (6 bases). Looked up from germline, CDR1 is MRHNA and CDR2 is SNTAGT. The CDR3 has 14 residues. CDR3 protein: CAISYLAGAGGAFF. The CDR3 DNA reads as TGTGCCATCAGTTACTTGGCAGGGGCGGGTGGAGCTTTCTTT.

V is TRBV6-1 and J is TRBJ2-2; TRBD2 might be the D (5 bases). Trimming removed 6 bases at V and 6 bases at J, with 11 bases between. The CDR3 has 13 amino acids. CDR1 and CDR2 from the germline V gene are MNHNS and SASEGT. CDR3 DNA: TGTGCCAGCAGAGGAACCGGGGCCGGGGAGCTGTTTTTT. This translates into CASRGTGAGELFF.

This clonotype occurred a few times. This rearrangement joins TRBV20-1 to TRBJ1-2; D remains ambiguous. Between the trimmed V and J ends, which lost 3 bases and 7 bases, there was a span of 24 bases. This CDR3 has 16 residues. Germline V gene sequence: CDR1 DFQATT, CDR2 SNEGSKA (reference sequence). CDR3 sequence (DNA): TGCAGTGCTAGTTTGCGAAGGGATAAGGCAAGGAGTGGCTACACCTTC. Protein: CSASLRRDKARSGYTF.

Relative to its sample, this clonotype is medium-sized. The J gene is TRBJ2-3, the V gene TRBV27; tentatively, D is TRBD2 (6 bases). The V gene's germline CDR1 is MNHEY and CDR2 SMNVEV (reference sequence). Trimming removed 6 bases at V and 3 bases at J, with 16 bases between. The CDR3 is made up of 15 amino acids. CDR3 bases: TGTGCCAGCAGACTTGGGGGGACGAGGACAGATACGCAGTATTTT. As protein: CASRLGGTRTDTQYF.

The V and J genes are TRBV12-3 or TRBV12-4 and TRBJ2-1; 10 bases line up with TRBD2. The CDR3 sequence is 16 residues long. V dropped 6 bases and J dropped 4; count of bases not matched to a gene: 9. The CDR3 DNA follows: TGTGCCAGCAGGTCGTATCTAGCGGGAGATTACAATGAGCAGTTCTTC. As protein: CASRSYLAGDYNEQFF.

For this clonotype: The CDR3 does not close with the conserved phenylalanine or tryptophan, likely indicating a read error. No DNA is shown, since the ends of the CDR3 on it are uncertain; the CDR3 is the one TCRdb lists. V is TRBV20-1 and J is TRBJ2-7; the D call of TRBD1 is as the table states it, not checked on the DNA. The CDR3 sequence runs 10 residues, both termini included. Germline assignment: CDR1 DFQATT and CDR2 SNEGSKA (reference sequence). CDR3 sequence reads: CSARGLYQPG.

The V call is TRBV30, the J call TRBJ1-6; perhaps TRBD1 as D (5 bases). Trimming stripped 4 bases from V and 4 bases from J, with 8 bases between. Germline values: CDR1 GTSNPN, CDR2 SVGIG (reference sequence). The CDR3 length is 13 residues. The CDR3 here is CAWTGQYNSPLHF. CDR3 in DNA: TGTGCCTGGACAGGGCAATATAATTCACCCCTCCACTTT.

This clonotype appeared a few times. The chain carries TRBV27 and TRBJ2-2, with a weak D call TRBD2 (7 bases). The germline V and J ends were trimmed by 2 bases and 4 bases, with 23 bases remaining between them. This CDR3 contains 19 residues. The germline V gene has CDR1 MNHEY and CDR2 SMNVEV (reference sequence). CDR3 residues: CASSLHYFGGTTGTGELFF. CDR3 bases: TGTGCCAGCAGTTTACATTATTTCGGGGGGACAACGGGCACCGGGGAGCTGTTTTTT.

This clonotype occurred a few times. The rearrangement links TRBV5-5 to TRBJ2-5, with 9 nucleotides matching TRBD2. This CDR3 spans 16 amino acids. V was clipped by 0 bases and J by 4 bases; unmatched bases: 7. Germline V gives CDR1 SGHKS, CDR2 YYEKEE (reference sequence). CDR3 residues: CASSLGALAGAETQYF. The CDR3 DNA is TGTGCCAGCAGCTTGGGTGCACTAGCGGGCGCAGAGACCCAGTACTTC.

This clonotype came up a few times. This chain connects TRBV6-5 to TRBJ1-5; D gene unclear. CDR1 is MNHEY and CDR2 is SVGAGI in the germline V gene. V was shortened by 5 bases and J by 4 bases, with 12 bases between the two germline ends. The CDR3 has 14 amino acids. CDR3 residues: CASSERLINQPQHF. DNA for the CDR3: TGTGCCAGCAGTGAAAGACTGATAAATCAGCCCCAGCATTTT.

The V and J genes are TRBV6-5 and TRBJ1-6; the D gene is possibly TRBD1 (6 bases). The V end was cut by 0 bases, the J end by 9 bases, with 12 bases between. CDR3 length: 15 amino acids. Germline assignment: CDR1 MNHEY and CDR2 SVGAGI. The CDR3 coding sequence is TGTGCCAGCAGTTACTCGGCGGGGGCTGGTTCACCCCTCCACTTT. This codes for CASSYSAGAGSPLHF.

By share, this clonotype ranks as medium-sized. The rearrangement uses TRBV29-1 and TRBJ2-7, with D perhaps being TRBD1 or TRBD2 (6 bases each). The CDR3 extends over 12 amino acids. V was trimmed by 7 bases and J by 0 bases, leaving 10 bases between them. Germline loops: CDR1 SQVTM, CDR2 ANQGSEA. In DNA form, the CDR3 reads TGCAGCGGGGGGGCCAGCTCCTACGAGCAGTACTTC. Protein: CSGGASSYEQYF.

This clonotype was counted only a few times. One junction end disagrees with the germline gene, perhaps due to a read error. The rearrangement links TRBV6-5 to TRBJ1-5; D unresolved. CDR3 length equals 13 residues. CDR1 and CDR2 from the germline V gene are MNHEY and SVGAGI. The CDR3 loop reads CAISESSNQPQHF. The CDR3 coding sequence is TGTGCCATCAGTGAGTCCAGCAATCAGCCCCAGCATTTT.

The rearrangement joins TRBV6-5 to TRBJ1-1; D not resolved. The CDR3 spans 17 residues. Trimming left V 4 bases short and J 0 bases short, with 18 bases between. Per germline, CDR1 MNHEY and CDR2 SVGAGI. CDR3 sequence: CASSLNGGPLLNTEAFF. The CDR3 DNA is TGTGCCAGCAGTTTAAATGGAGGACCGCTACTGAACACTGAAGCTTTCTTT.

By share of the sample, this clonotype is medium-sized. CDR3 sequence: CASSKEGGAPNYGYTF. The CDR3, as DNA: TGTGCCAGTAGCAAGGAGGGAGGGGCGCCGAACTATGGCTACACCTTC. The rearrangement links TRBV19 to TRBJ1-2; perhaps TRBD1 as D (5 bases). Trimming took 6 bases from V and 2 from J, leaving 19 bases between them. The CDR3 loop spans 16 amino acids. Per germline, CDR1 LNHDA and CDR2 SQIVND (reference sequence).

This clonotype was observed a few times. The chain is built from TRBV24-1 and TRBJ2-1, with D perhaps TRBD2 (5 bases). The V gene's germline CDR1 is KGHDR and CDR2 SFDVKD. The CDR3 loop spans 12 amino acids. Trimming pared 7 bases from V and 3 bases from J, leaving 6 bases between. The CDR3 region has the DNA TGTGCCACCAGAGGGAGCTACAATGAGCAGTTCTTC. Translated: CATRGSYNEQFF.

The chain links TRBV28 to TRBJ2-7; tentatively, D is TRBD1 (5 bases). V was clipped by 2 bases and J by 4 bases, with 15 bases between them. The germline CDR1 and CDR2 sequences are MDHEN and SYDVKM. The CDR3 is made up of 15 amino acids. The CDR3 region has the DNA TGTGCCAGCAGTTTAACGCAGGGTGGCGGATACGAGCAGTACTTC. Amino acid sequence: CASSLTQGGGYEQYF.

The chain couples TRBV29-1 to TRBJ1-2; unclear D gene. This CDR3 comprises 12 residues. Germline CDR1 and CDR2: SQVTM and ANQGSEA. In nucleotides, the CDR3 is TGCAGTGCTAGTACTAATTCGGGGGGCTACACCTTC. This gives the protein CSASTNSGGYTF.

Concerning this clonotype itself: One end of the junction varies from germline; a read error may be responsible. The rearrangement links TRBV6-2 or TRBV6-3 to TRBJ1-2; possibly TRBD1 for D (5 bases). This CDR3 contains 15 residues. Germline CDR1 is MNHEY and CDR2 is SVGEGT. CDR3 DNA: TGTGCCAGCAGTTACGGGTGGGGCAGGGACTACGGCTACACCTTC. Translated: CASSYGWGRDYGYTF.

J is TRBJ1-2 and V is TRBV5-1; possibly TRBD1 for D (5 bases). Germline V gene lookup returns CDR1 SGHRS and CDR2 YFSETQ. The germline V and J ends were trimmed by 1 base and 8 bases, with 12 bases remaining between them. This CDR3 comprises 13 residues. In nucleotides, the CDR3 is TGCGCCAGCAGCTTGCCGGGGCGGGGGGGCTACACCTTC. It translates to CASSLPGRGGYTF.

CDR3 protein: CASSLLDRNNEQFF. The CDR3 nucleotides read TGTGCCAGCAGTTTACTGGACCGGAACAATGAGCAGTTCTTC. The chain has TRBV12-3 or TRBV12-4 and TRBJ2-1; D is uncertain. The length of the CDR3 is 14 residues. V was shortened by 2 bases and J by 5 bases, with 10 bases between the two germline ends.